These 20 T cell receptor beta chains came from one sample sequenced in a study of T cell repertoires in cytomegalovirus infection. TCRdb independently ran MiXCR on the reads; one entry per CDR3 protein. The sample contains fewer than 550,000 distinct CDR3 sequences, roughly 10% of which appear only once. The sample comprised PBMCs. The receptor set was obtained from a human donor in good health (CMV status not recorded). Some clones in this sample may be carry-over from other donors' samples.

The rearrangement uses TRBV19 and TRBJ2-1; TRBD2 agrees at 9 bases. Trimming took 8 bases from V and 6 from J; bases not matched to a gene: 8. The CDR3 is made up of 14 amino acids. CDR1 and CDR2 (germline): LNHDA, SQIVND (reference sequence). The DNA of the CDR3 is TGTGCCAGTCGCGGGACTAGCACCCCCAATGAGCAGTTCTTC. It yields the protein CASRGTSTPNEQFF.

This clonotype was counted at least ten times. The chain recombines TRBV5-5 with TRBJ2-5; TRBD1 might be the D (6 bases). V lost 3 bases and J 5 bases, leaving 11 bases between the germline ends. CDR1 and CDR2 (germline): SGHKS, YYEKEE (reference sequence). The CDR3 has 13 residues. CDR3 region: CASSWTDGETQYF. DNA for the CDR3: TGTGCCAGCAGCTGGACAGATGGCGAGACCCAGTACTTC.

This clonotype was detected many times. The chain uses TRBV7-9 and TRBJ1-2, with D perhaps matching TRBD1 (5 bases). Trimming shortened V by 5 bases and J by 4 bases, and 23 bases separated the two germline ends. Germline CDR1 SEHNR, CDR2 FQNEAQ (reference sequence). This CDR3 has 17 amino acids. The CDR3 reads CASSPMFEGTDTYGYTF. The CDR3 bases are TGTGCCAGCAGCCCAATGTTCGAAGGGACGGATACCTATGGCTACACCTTC.

In this sample, this clonotype turned up many times. V and J are TRBV7-2 and TRBJ1-1, with D possibly matching TRBD1 (6 bases). The CDR3 runs 15 residues. Germline CDR1 is SGHTA and CDR2 is FQGNSA. The V and J ends lost 3 bases and 1 base respectively, with 12 bases between them. As DNA, the CDR3 is TGTGCCAGCAGCTTGGGGGGCTCACCGAACACTGAAGCTTTCTTT. As protein: CASSLGGSPNTEAFF.

The table lists this clonotype with a few counts. The gene calls are TRBV10-3 and TRBJ1-4; maybe TRBD1 (6 bases). This CDR3 contains 16 residues. V shed 2 bases and J shed 6 bases, with 16 bases lying between them. Germline V lookup: CDR1 ENHRY, CDR2 SYGVKD. Written as DNA, the CDR3 is TGTGCCATCAGTGAGGAGGCGGGGGCTATGGATGAAAAACTGTTTTTT. Its translation: CAISEEAGAMDEKLFF.

This clonotype was detected ten times or more. The chain joins TRBV28 to TRBJ2-5; D may be TRBD1 (6 bases). Germline V gives CDR1 MDHEN, CDR2 SYDVKM. The ends were cut back, 1 base at V and 2 bases at J, with 20 bases in the middle. CDR3 length: 18 amino acids. Here the CDR3 DNA reads TGTGCCAGCAGTTTATCATATGGGGGTGGACAGTTTCAAGAGACCCAGTACTTC. It encodes CASSLSYGGGQFQETQYF.

This clonotype showed up just a few times. This may arise from a read error, as a much more abundant clone is one base away. The rearrangement joins TRBV27 to TRBJ2-7; D gene unclear. The CDR3 is 11 amino acids. V was shortened by 6 bases and J by 3 bases, with 6 bases between the two germline ends. Germline loops: CDR1 MNHEY, CDR2 SMNVEV (reference sequence). The CDR3 sequence: CASRKLYEQYF. The CDR3 DNA is TGTGCCAGCAGGAAACTCTACGAGCAGTACTTC.

In this sample, this clonotype turned up many times. This chain joins TRBV2 and TRBJ2-1; 8 nucleotides line up with TRBD1. CDR3 length equals 15 residues. The germline V gene encodes CDR1 SNHLY and CDR2 FYNNEI. V was clipped by 5 bases and J by 7 bases; unmatched bases: 10. CDR3 coding DNA: TGTGCCAGCAGTCTAGGTAGTGGACAGGGAAATGAGCAGTTCTTC. Amino acid sequence: CASSLGSGQGNEQFF. Full variable domain (rest looked up from reference TRBV2 and TRBJ2-1): EPEVTQTPSHQVTQMGQEVILRCVPISNHLYFYWYRQILGQKVEFLVSFYNNEISEKSEIFDDQFSVERPDGSNFTLKIRSTKLEDSAMYFCASSLGSGQGNEQFFGPGTRLTVL.

This clonotype was detected ten times or more. This chain uses TRBV7-8 with TRBJ2-6; D is unclear. The V end lost 0 bases, the J end lost 0 bases, and 12 bases lay between the germline ends. The CDR3 runs 18 residues. The germline gives CDR1 SGHVS, CDR2 FQNEAQ. The CDR3 spells CASSLALTESSGANVLTF. CDR3 coding DNA: TGTGCCAGCAGCTTAGCGCTAACCGAGAGCTCTGGGGCCAACGTCCTGACTTTC.

This clonotype was recorded at least ten times. The chain carries TRBV12-3 or TRBV12-4 and TRBJ2-5; D possibly corresponds to TRBD1 (6 bases). The CDR3 runs to 14 residues. The V and J ends lost 6 bases and 2 bases respectively, with 13 bases between them. The CDR3 is CASSPTGGQETQYF. Here the CDR3 DNA reads TGTGCCAGCAGCCCGACAGGCGGTCAAGAGACCCAGTACTTC.

This clonotype was found a few times. CDR3 in amino acids: CASSEQGAGGYTF. The CDR3 DNA reads as TGTGCCAGCAGTGAGCAGGGGGCAGGTGGCTACACCTTC. This chain connects TRBV6-4 to TRBJ1-2; 8 bases map to TRBD1. Germline V gene data show CDR1 as MRHNA and CDR2 as SNTAGT. V was pared by 3 bases and J by 7 bases, with 4 bases of the junction left unmatched. The CDR3 is made up of 13 amino acids.

The chain recombines TRBV30 with TRBJ1-1; D gene unclear. Germline assignment: CDR1 GTSNPN and CDR2 SVGIG (reference sequence). The V gene lost 3 bases and the J gene lost 7 bases, with 9 bases spanning the gap. The CDR3 consists of 11 residues. In DNA, the CDR3 is TGTGCCTGGAGCACCTTCAATGAAGCTTTCTTT. Protein product: CAWSTFNEAFF.

This clonotype was seen ten or more times. The rearrangement joins TRBV19 to TRBJ1-1; D not certain. V was clipped by 5 bases and J by 2 bases, with 9 bases between them. The CDR3 consists of 13 residues. Germline loops: CDR1 LNHDA, CDR2 SQIVND (reference sequence). The CDR3 DNA follows: TGTGCCAGTAGTGATACAGTCAACACTGAAGCTTTCTTT. This gives the protein CASSDTVNTEAFF.

The table lists this clonotype with a few counts. V gene TRBV5-1 combines with J gene TRBJ2-2, with a possible D match to TRBD2 (5 bases). CDR1 is SGHRS, CDR2 YFSETQ, per germline. The CDR3 is 16 residues long. V lost 4 bases to trimming and J lost 7 bases, with 20 bases between them. The CDR3 DNA is TGCGCCAGCAGCAACACCGGGATGGAGGATTTCGGGGAGCTGTTTTTT. It specifies CASSNTGMEDFGELFF.

V is TRBV28 and J is TRBJ2-5; weak D call: TRBD2 (5 bases). This CDR3 has 15 residues. Germline V lookup: CDR1 MDHEN, CDR2 SYDVKM. V was shortened by 4 bases and J by 4 bases, with 16 bases between the two germline ends. The CDR3 nucleotides are TGTGCCAGCAGTTCCGGGTCTCTCGAGGGAGAGACCCAGTACTTC. Its protein is CASSSGSLEGETQYF.

This clonotype was recorded at least ten times. For the CDR3, the DNA is TGTGCCAGCAGCTTGCAGCGGTCCGTGGGAGATACGCAGTATTTT. Encoded protein: CASSLQRSVGDTQYF. This sequence joins TRBV7-9 and TRBJ2-3; possibly TRBD2 for D (5 bases). CDR1 is SEHNR, CDR2 FQNEAQ, per germline (reference sequence). V was trimmed by 3 bases and J by 5 bases, leaving 15 bases between them. The CDR3 spans 15 residues.

This clonotype was found many times. The rearrangement uses TRBV27 and TRBJ2-1, with D tentatively TRBD1 (6 bases). CDR1 and CDR2 from the germline V gene are MNHEY and SMNVEV (reference sequence). CDR3 size: 14 residues. Trimming left V 1 base short and J 7 bases short, with 11 bases between. As DNA, the CDR3 is TGTGCCAGCAGTTTATTGTTCAGGGGAAATGAGCAGTTCTTC. Translation gives CASSLLFRGNEQFF.

This clonotype showed up just a few times. The chain joins TRBV27 to TRBJ2-3; D may be TRBD1 or TRBD2 (6 bases each). CDR1 and CDR2 (germline): MNHEY, SMNVEV (reference sequence). Trimming pared 5 bases from V and 4 bases from J, leaving 19 bases between. The CDR3 sequence is 16 residues long. The chain's CDR3 is CASSPGARGGADTQYF. Written as DNA, the CDR3 is TGTGCCAGCAGTCCGGGGGCCCGGGGCGGTGCAGATACGCAGTATTTT.

This clonotype came up many times. The chain employs TRBV19 and TRBJ1-1; D possibly corresponds to TRBD1 (5 bases). V was cut by 7 bases and J by 4 bases, with 19 bases left in between. The CDR3 length is 15 residues. Germline CDR1 is LNHDA and CDR2 is SQIVND (reference sequence). The CDR3 region has the DNA TGTGCCAGTACCATTAGGCCGGGGGGATCCACTGAAGCTTTCTTT. It codes for CASTIRPGGSTEAFF.

The rearrangement joins TRBV29-1 to TRBJ2-7; 9 bases line up with TRBD1. CDR3 length: 15 amino acids. J lost 3 bases, V lost 1 base, and 7 bases had no gene match. Germline V gene lookup returns CDR1 SQVTM and CDR2 ANQGSEA. This CDR3 reads CSVEADRGYGYEQYF. CDR3 coding DNA: TGCAGCGTTGAAGCCGACAGGGGGTATGGCTACGAGCAGTACTTC.